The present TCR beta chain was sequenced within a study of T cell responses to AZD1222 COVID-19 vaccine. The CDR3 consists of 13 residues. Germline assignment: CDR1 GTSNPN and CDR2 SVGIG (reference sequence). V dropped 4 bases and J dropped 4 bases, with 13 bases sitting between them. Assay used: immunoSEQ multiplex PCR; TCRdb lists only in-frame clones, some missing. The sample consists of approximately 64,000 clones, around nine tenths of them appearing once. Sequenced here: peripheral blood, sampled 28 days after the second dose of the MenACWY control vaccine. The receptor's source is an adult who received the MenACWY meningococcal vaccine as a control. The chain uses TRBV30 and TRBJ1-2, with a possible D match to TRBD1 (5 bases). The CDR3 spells CAWNPGLGYGYTF. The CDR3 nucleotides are TGTGCCTGGAACCCAGGGCTGGGCTATGGCTACACCTTC.